This is a list of T cell receptor beta chains from one sample in a study of blood T cell repertoires in COVID-19. Assay used: immunoSEQ multiplex PCR; TCRdb lists only in-frame clones, some missing. The sample contains 45,000 to 55,000 clones, 84% of which appear only once. The sample comprised peripheral blood. Receptors were obtained from a man aged 50-59 years with acute or convalescent COVID-19. The CDR3 runs from the conserved cysteine through the conserved F or W. D genes are given only for firm matches. The size of a clone is reported for some rows only, either as once, few or many, or as a class for expanded clones.

V gene	D gene	clone size	J gene	CDR3 DNA	CDR3 protein
TRBV7-8	TRBD1	NA	TRBJ1-6	TGTGCCAGCGTGGGACAGGGGTTCTCACCCCTCCACTTT	CASVGQGFSPLHF
TRBV30	NA	NA	TRBJ1-4	TGTGCCTGGAGTGGCAAAACGACGGGAGGGGGGAAACTGTTTTTT	CAWSGKTTGGGKLFF
TRBV19	TRBD1	NA	TRBJ2-5	TGTGCCAGTAGTATATTACAGGGGTCGGTTTACTTC	CASSILQGSVYF
TRBV5-1	NA	NA	TRBJ2-5	TGCGCCAGCAGCCCCGGGATGAGGGAGACCCAGTACTTC	CASSPGMRETQYF
TRBV4-1	TRBD1	NA	TRBJ1-2	TGCGCCAGCAGCCAAGAGACAGGGCCAAGACAGGGCTACACCTTC	CASSQETGPRQGYTF
TRBV19	TRBD1	NA	TRBJ2-7	TGTGCCAGTAGTTTCTCGACAGGGTCCTACGAGCAGTACTTC	CASSFSTGSYEQYF
TRBV4-3	NA	NA	TRBJ1-4	TGCGCCAGCAGCCAGGACACAGGGTACGAAAAACTGTTTTTT	CASSQDTGYEKLFF
TRBV5-1	NA	NA	TRBJ2-7	TGCGCCAGCAGCTTGAAGCCAGGCTACGAGCAGTACTTC	CASSLKPGYEQYF
TRBV6-6	NA	NA	TRBJ1-2	TGTGCCAGCAGCCCTGAAGACAGCTATGGCTACACCTTC	CASSPEDSYGYTF
TRBV27	TRBD1	NA	TRBJ2-1	TGTGCCAGCAGTTTGACAGGGGTCGCCAACAATGAGCAGTTCTTC	CASSLTGVANNEQFF
TRBV29-1	NA	once	TRBJ1-2	TGCAGCGTTGGGACAGCGAGCTACACCTTC	CSVGTASYTF
TRBV6-6	TRBD2	NA	TRBJ2-3	TGTGCCAGCAGTCAGACTAGCGGGAGGGTTAGTAGCACAGATACGCAGTATTTT	CASSQTSGRVSSTDTQYF
TRBV4-3	NA	NA	TRBJ1-5	TGCGCCAGCAGCCAAGATGTTCGTCTGAGGGACCAGCATTTT	CASSQDVRLRDQHF
TRBV5-4	TRBD1	NA	TRBJ1-2	TGTGCCAGCAGCTGGGACAGGGGCATCCTGGGCTACACCTTC	CASSWDRGILGYTF
TRBV28	TRBD1	NA	TRBJ2-7	TGTGCCAGCAGCTTCACAGGGGAGACCTACGAGCAGTACTTC	CASSFTGETYEQYF
TRBV5-6	NA	NA	TRBJ1-1	TGTGCCAGCAGCTTCGGAAGCGGGGGGACTGAAGCTTTCTTT	CASSFGSGGTEAFF
TRBV5-4	TRBD2	NA	TRBJ2-3	TGTGCCAGCAGCTTGGGGGTGCTAGCGGGGCCCACTAGCACAGATACGCAGTATTTT	CASSLGVLAGPTSTDTQYF
TRBV7-2	TRBD1	NA	TRBJ1-4	TGTGCCAGCAGCTTCGGCGGCAGGGGGCGCGAAAAACTGTTTTTT	CASSFGGRGREKLFF
TRBV27	TRBD1	NA	TRBJ2-7	TGTGCCAGCAGTTTAAAGGGGGCTGGTTACGAGCAGTACTTC	CASSLKGAGYEQYF
TRBV4-3	NA	NA	TRBJ2-6	TGCGCCAGCAGCGAGGGTGGGGCCAACGTCCTGACTTTC	CASSEGGANVLTF
TRBV6-5	TRBD1	few	TRBJ2-5	TGTGCCAGCAGCTATGGACAGGGCATGGAGACCCAGTACTTC	CASSYGQGMETQYF
TRBV7-6	NA	NA	TRBJ2-5	TGTGCCAGCAGCCAACCACAGGGGGAGGGAGAGACCCAGTACTTC	CASSQPQGEGETQYF
TRBV5-6	NA	NA	TRBJ2-1	TGTGCCAGCAGCTTGGGGTTGGGACTGGAGCAGTTCTTC	CASSLGLGLEQFF
TRBV11-3	TRBD2	NA	TRBJ2-1	TGTGCCAGCAGCTTCGTATTAGCGGGATACGATGAGCAGTTCTTC	CASSFVLAGYDEQFF
TRBV5-6	TRBD2	NA	TRBJ2-7	TGTGCCAGCCTAGGGGCTTGGGAGGGGACCTCCTACGAGCAGTACTTC	CASLGAWEGTSYEQYF
TRBV9	NA	few	TRBJ1-2	TGTGCCAGCAGCGTAGAACCCAGGGCCGGCTACACCTTC	CASSVEPRAGYTF
TRBV4-1	TRBD1	few	TRBJ1-4	TGCGCCAGCACCAAACTCAACAGGGGGCGGGATGAAAAACTGTTTTTT	CASTKLNRGRDEKLFF
TRBV28	NA	NA	TRBJ1-2	TGTGCCAGCAGTTCCCCCTTCCAGCCACCAGCGAATGGCTACACCTTC	CASSSPFQPPANGYTF
TRBV6-4	NA	NA	TRBJ2-2	TGTGCCAGCAGTGACGAGGGGGCGAACACCGGGGAGCTGTTTTTT	CASSDEGANTGELFF
TRBV30	TRBD1	NA	TRBJ2-7	TGTGCCTGGAGTGTAACCTTCAGGACAGGGGAAAATTACGAGCAGTACTTC	CAWSVTFRTGENYEQYF
TRBV19	NA	NA	TRBJ1-4	TGTGCCAGTAGTGCCCGGGGGACCTATGAAAAACTGTTTTTT	CASSARGTYEKLFF
TRBV4-3	NA	NA	TRBJ1-6	TGCGCCAGCAGCCAAGACGACAGACCCGATTCACCCCTCCACTTT	CASSQDDRPDSPLHF
TRBV15	TRBD1	few	TRBJ1-4	TGTGCCACCAGCAGGGGACAGGGGGCGAGGGATGAAAAACTGTTTTTT	CATSRGQGARDEKLFF
TRBV3-1/TRBV3-2	NA	NA	TRBJ2-1	TGTGCCAGCCAGCAGCGGGCCCACTACAATGAGCAGTTCTTC	CASQQRAHYNEQFF
TRBV3-1/TRBV3-2	NA	NA	TRBJ2-7	TGTGCCAGCAGCCACGGGGTTTACGAGCAGTACTTC	CASSHGVYEQYF
TRBV19	TRBD1	NA	TRBJ1-1	TGTGCCAGTAGTATTCGGACCGGGACAGGGGGGTCCGGGGGGCCTGAAGCTTTCTTT	CASSIRTGTGGSGGPEAFF
TRBV4-1	TRBD2	NA	TRBJ2-1	TGCGCCAGCAGCCACGGGACTAGCGGGAGCAATGAGCAGTTCTTC	CASSHGTSGSNEQFF
TRBV4-1	NA	NA	TRBJ2-3	TGCGCCAGCAGCCAACCGAGGACAGAAAAAGGTGGAAGCACAGATACGCAGTATTTT	CASSQPRTEKGGSTDTQYF
TRBV28	TRBD1	NA	TRBJ1-5	TGTGCCAGCAGCCCGATCACAGGGGCCGCAAATCAGCCCCAGCATTTT	CASSPITGAANQPQHF
TRBV27	TRBD1	NA	TRBJ1-2	TGTGCCAGCAGTTCCGACAGGGGGCAAGGAGGCTACACCTTC	CASSSDRGQGGYTF
TRBV11-2	NA	NA	TRBJ1-2	TGTGCCAGCAGCTCAGTCGGGAGCGATGGGGGCTACACCTTC	CASSSVGSDGGYTF